Here is one T cell receptor beta chain with its context. The antigen remains unidentified. Clones were sequenced by immunoSEQ multiplex PCR, and TCRdb holds only the in-frame ones, with some missing. The repertoire holds about 61,000 clones, approximately 84% seen once, with 2% to 3% in the top ten. This entry comes from a study of lymphopenia after photon versus proton radiotherapy. Study-wide results and limits: Photon-treated patients lost naive T cells and TCR diversity; proton-treated stayed stable. After the lymphocyte nadir, photon-treated repertoires showed oligoclonal expansion, especially of CD8+ Temra cells.

With 6 bases removed from V and 2 bases from J, the gap between germline ends came to 11 bases. This CDR3 spans 15 amino acids. The germline gives CDR1 KGHSH, CDR2 LQKENI. The V and J genes are TRBV18 and TRBJ1-6; D is uncertain. The specimen comprised peripheral blood, sampled from a patient treated with photon-based radiotherapy. The TCR sequence derives from a man aged 40-50 years with gastric cancer. CDR3 loop: CASSPAGAYNSPLHF. CDR3 coding DNA: TGTGCCAGCTCTCCCGCCGGCGCCTATAATTCACCCCTCCACTTT.